Listed here are 6 T cell receptor beta chains from one sample, sequenced in a study of cytomegalovirus exposure and HLA in healthy donors. The PCR contained 60 Vbeta and 13 Jbeta primers. Produced via immunoSEQ multiplex PCR; TCRdb's table is partial and in-frame only. The table records 130,000 to 150,000 clones, roughly a tenth of them present only once. The sequenced sample was PBMCs. The receptors were sampled from a male donor in good health and CMV-seronegative.

The rearrangement links TRBV6-1 to TRBJ2-7; D perhaps matches TRBD2 (5 bases). CDR1 and CDR2 from the germline V gene are MNHNS and SASEGT. This CDR3 has 15 residues. The V gene lost 1 base and the J gene lost 3 bases, with 13 bases spanning the gap. CDR3: CASSEGVGRVYEQYF. The DNA of the CDR3 is TGTGCCAGCAGTGAAGGTGTAGGGCGGGTCTACGAGCAGTACTTC.

This clone appeared a few times. The chain joins TRBV19 to TRBJ2-1; 9 bases agree with TRBD2. V shed 4 bases and J 6 bases; nucleotides not matched to a gene: 7. The CDR3 spans 15 residues. Germline CDR1 reads LNHDA; CDR2 reads SQIVND (reference sequence). CDR3 in amino acids: CASSNLAGGPNEQFF. CDR3 in DNA: TGTGCCAGTAGTAACCTTGCGGGGGGGCCCAATGAGCAGTTCTTC.

V and J are TRBV5-4 and TRBJ2-1; 8 bases map to TRBD2. CDR3 length: 18 amino acids. Per germline, CDR1 SGHNT and CDR2 YYREEE (reference sequence). The V gene end was trimmed by 4 bases and the J gene end by 0 bases; junction bases not matched to a gene: 12. Here the CDR3 reads CASSPSPLADSSYNEQFF. The CDR3 DNA reads as TGTGCCAGCAGCCCCTCCCCACTAGCGGACAGCTCCTACAATGAGCAGTTCTTC.

The chain recombines TRBV7-2 with TRBJ2-3, with D tentatively TRBD2 (6 bases). This CDR3 is built from 17 residues. Germline assignment: CDR1 SGHTA and CDR2 FQGNSA. Trimming left V 6 bases short and J 1 base short, with 20 bases between. In DNA, the CDR3 is TGTGCCAGCAGTCTCCCCAGGGTAGCGGAAGGCACAGATACGCAGTATTTT. Translated: CASSLPRVAEGTDTQYF. The variable domain in full, with the rest retrieved from reference TRBV7-2 and TRBJ2-3, is GAGVSQSPSNKVTEKGKDVELRCDPISGHTALYWYRQSLGQGLEFLIYFQGNSAPDKSGLPSDRFSAERTGGSVSTLTIQRTQQEDSAVYLCASSLPRVAEGTDTQYFGPGTRLTVL.

This chain connects TRBV6-1 to TRBJ2-5; possibly TRBD2 for D (7 bases). The CDR3 runs 15 residues. V lost 2 bases to trimming and J lost 12 bases, with 22 bases between them. Germline V CDR1 and CDR2: MNHNS, SASEGT. CDR3 sequence reads: CASSEYIGGVSLKYF. CDR3 DNA sequence: TGTGCCAGCAGTGAATATATAGGGGGGGTGAGTTTGAAGTACTTC.

This clone was counted only a few times. This chain links TRBV27 with TRBJ2-5; D possibly corresponds to TRBD1 (6 bases). CDR3 length: 15 amino acids. Per the germline V gene, CDR1 is MNHEY and CDR2 is SMNVEV (reference sequence). Trimming took off 7 bases at V and 2 bases at J, with 17 bases between the two ends. The CDR3 DNA follows: TGTGCCAGCAAGGGCGAACCAAGGGGGCAAGAGACCCAGTACTTC. The encoded protein is CASKGEPRGQETQYF.